What follows are 22 T cell receptor beta chains derived from one specimen sequenced in a study of identical twins. One entry per CDR3 protein, called by TCRdb with MiXCR from the 5' RACE reads. The table includes about 730,000 distinct CDR3 sequences, around 21% detected once. These data were likewise used in another study, on T cells expressing NK-cell markers.

The sample comprised PBMCs. These receptors originate from a woman under 30 in good health.

The chain couples TRBV11-3 to TRBJ1-3, with D possibly being TRBD1 (5 bases). CDR1 is SGHNT, CDR2 YENEEA, per germline. V dropped 2 bases and J dropped 2 bases, with 16 bases sitting between them. This CDR3 contains 17 residues. The DNA of the CDR3 is TGTGCCAGCAGCTTATTAACCGGGGGATCGGCTGGAAACACCATATATTTT. Amino acids: CASSLLTGGSAGNTIYF.

This sequence joins TRBV11-2 and TRBJ2-6, with a weak D call TRBD1 (5 bases). The CDR3 contains 19 residues. CDR1 and CDR2 from the germline V gene are SGHAT and FQNNGV. V was shortened by 5 bases and J by 0 bases, with 20 bases between the two germline ends. The CDR3 DNA sequence: TGTGCCAGCAGCCCCCGGTGGACACGACCCTTCTCTGGGGCCAACGTCCTGACTTTC. Translation: CASSPRWTRPFSGANVLTF.

The chain couples TRBV6-5 to TRBJ1-6; the D is unclear. CDR1 and CDR2 from the germline V gene are MNHEY and SVGAGI. Deletions cut 0 bases from V and 7 bases from J, with 13 bases between. The CDR3 runs to 16 residues. The CDR3 is CASSYSSPARNSPLHF. The CDR3, as DNA: TGTGCCAGCAGTTACTCTTCTCCCGCGAGGAATTCACCCCTCCACTTT.

V and J are TRBV6-5 and TRBJ2-7; perhaps TRBD2 as D (5 bases). Germline CDR1 is MNHEY and CDR2 is SVGAGI. Trimming stripped 7 bases from V and 7 bases from J, with 11 bases between. The CDR3 has 11 residues. CDR3 in DNA: TGTGCCAGCACCGGGATACAGGAGCAGTACTTC. Translated, it gives CASTGIQEQYF.

The rearrangement uses TRBV5-1 and TRBJ2-3; 11 bases align to TRBD2. This CDR3 has 19 residues. In germline, CDR1 is SGHRS, CDR2 YFSETQ. V was pared by 0 bases and J by 1 base, with 10 bases of the junction left unmatched. CDR3: CASSLGDSGGAYGTDTQYF. The CDR3 nucleotides are TGCGCCAGCAGCTTGGGGGATAGCGGGGGGGCCTACGGCACAGATACGCAGTATTTT.

This chain connects TRBV6-1 to TRBJ2-5, with D perhaps TRBD2 (5 bases). CDR1 is MNHNS, CDR2 SASEGT, per germline. V lost 5 bases and J lost 0, with 13 bases in between. This CDR3 is 15 amino acids long. In nucleotides, the CDR3 is TGTGCCAGCAGTCCCCGGGGAGACTACCAAGAGACCCAGTACTTC. Protein: CASSPRGDYQETQYF.

The genes are TRBV11-2 and TRBJ1-1; tentative D call: TRBD1 (5 bases). CDR1 and CDR2 from the germline V gene are SGHAT and FQNNGV. The CDR3 runs 17 residues. V shed 7 bases and J shed 4 bases, with 25 bases lying between them. The CDR3 sequence: CASKPSWRGVVGTEAFF. As DNA, the CDR3 is TGTGCCAGCAAGCCTAGCTGGCGGGGGGTGGTGGGCACTGAAGCTTTCTTT. Using reference TRBV11-2 and TRBJ1-1 for the parts outside the CDR3, the full variable domain is EAGVAQSPRYKIIEKRQSVAFWCNPISGHATLYWYQQILGQGPKLLIQFQNNGVVDDSQLPKDRFSAERLKGVDSTLKIQPAKLEDSAVYLCASKPSWRGVVGTEAFFGQGTRLTVV.

In its sample, this clonotype was seen a few times. V is TRBV6-5 and J is TRBJ1-6; 7 bases are shared with TRBD1. From germline, CDR1 is MNHEY and CDR2 SVGAGI. V shed 2 bases, J shed 5 bases, and the junction held 3 bases outside the gene matches. There are 15 residues in the CDR3. The CDR3 protein is CASSYDDRDNSPLHF. CDR3 DNA sequence: TGTGCCAGCAGTTACGATGACAGGGATAATTCACCCCTCCACTTT.

This clonotype has just a few counts. The chain employs TRBV7-8 and TRBJ2-1; 10 bases agree with TRBD2. The V gene end was trimmed by 1 base and the J gene end by 7 bases; junction bases not matched to a gene: 7. Per germline, CDR1 SGHVS and CDR2 FQNEAQ. There are 16 residues in the CDR3. In nucleotides, the CDR3 is TGTGCCAGCAGCTTAGAGGCTAGCGGGAGTTGGAATGAGCAGTTCTTC. It translates to CASSLEASGSWNEQFF.

The chain joins TRBV9 to TRBJ2-2; no reliable D call. The CDR3 loop spans 14 amino acids. The germline V gene encodes CDR1 SGDLS and CDR2 YYNGEE. The V and J ends lost 0 bases and 5 bases respectively, with 8 bases between them. The CDR3 nucleotides read TGTGCCAGCAGCGTAGAGTCAGTTACCGGGGAGCTGTTTTTT. This codes for CASSVESVTGELFF.

The sample holds a few counts of this clonotype. The V call is TRBV7-2, the J call TRBJ2-1; 9 nucleotides match TRBD2. This CDR3 contains 14 residues. Germline CDR1 is SGHTA and CDR2 is FQGNSA. J gave up 6 bases and V 5 bases, and 5 bases lay outside the gene matches. CDR3 nucleotides: TGTGCCAGCAGCCCGGGACTAGCCGCCAATGAGCAGTTCTTC. Translating gives CASSPGLAANEQFF.

This clonotype was picked up a small number of times. The rearrangement joins TRBV7-2 to TRBJ2-3, with D possibly being TRBD1 (5 bases). Germline V lookup: CDR1 SGHTA, CDR2 FQGNSA. Trimming stripped 5 bases from V and 3 bases from J, with 9 bases between. The CDR3 extends over 13 amino acids. The CDR3, as DNA: TGTGCCAGCAGCCGCAGACAGACAGATACGCAGTATTTT. Residues: CASSRRQTDTQYF.

In this sample, this clonotype turned up many times. The chain joins TRBV7-3 to TRBJ2-2; D remains unclear. Trimming left V 5 bases short and J 5 bases short, with 12 bases between. The CDR3 is 14 amino acids. Germline V lookup: CDR1 SGHTA, CDR2 FQGTGA. The CDR3 DNA follows: TGTGCCAGCAGCCTTTTGGGTAGAACCGGGGAGCTGTTTTTT. Translated, it gives CASSLLGRTGELFF.

The CDR3 here is CASSPGEAGANVLTF. The CDR3 DNA is TGTGCCAGCAGTCCAGGGGAGGCTGGGGCCAACGTCCTGACTTTC. The chain recombines TRBV6-1 with TRBJ2-6, with D perhaps being TRBD1 or TRBD2 (6 bases each). Germline CDR1 MNHNS, CDR2 SASEGT. V was clipped by 5 bases and J by 2 bases, with 10 bases between them. CDR3 length: 15 amino acids.

The genes are TRBV6-5 and TRBJ1-1, with no clear D. Between the trimmed V and J ends, which lost 4 bases and 7 bases, there was a span of 16 bases. The CDR3 runs 14 residues. CDR1 is MNHEY, CDR2 SVGAGI, per germline. CDR3 in amino acids: CASSSGRHHLEAFF. The CDR3 bases are TGTGCCAGCAGTTCTGGACGGCACCATCTTGAAGCTTTCTTT.

This chain links TRBV12-3 or TRBV12-4 with TRBJ2-7, with TRBD1 as a possible D gene (5 bases). This CDR3 is built from 12 residues. V lost 9 bases to trimming and J lost 7 bases, with 16 bases between them. CDR3 nucleotides: TGTGCCAGTGGAAATAGGGGCTGGGAGCAGTACTTC. Translation: CASGNRGWEQYF.

There are a few counts of this clonotype. This chain links TRBV10-3 with TRBJ2-3, with TRBD1 matching over 10 bases. V lost 3 bases to trimming and J lost 3 bases; unmatched junction nucleotides: 3. This CDR3 has 15 residues. Germline CDR1 and CDR2: ENHRY and SYGVKD. CDR3 sequence: CAISDRTGGTDTQYF. The CDR3 DNA reads as TGTGCCATCAGTGATCGGACAGGGGGAACAGATACGCAGTATTTT.

This clonotype was detected only a few times. Here the CDR3 DNA reads TGTGCCAGCAGCTTGGGCGGGGGTATATTTACCGGGGAGCTGTTTTTT. It yields the protein CASSLGGGIFTGELFF. The chain uses TRBV7-6 and TRBJ2-2, with TRBD2 identical over 7 bases. Germline V gives CDR1 SGHVS, CDR2 FNYEAQ. CDR3 size: 16 residues. With V trimmed by 3 bases and J by 5 bases, 9 bases remained unmatched.

This clonotype has a handful of counts. The chain employs TRBV5-5 and TRBJ2-1; 7 nucleotides align to TRBD2. CDR3 length equals 15 residues. Germline V gene sequence: CDR1 SGHKS, CDR2 YYEKEE (reference sequence). Unmatched junction bases numbered 9, after V lost 1 base and J lost 8 bases. CDR3: CASSLSSGAIYEQFF. In nucleotides, the CDR3 is TGTGCCAGCAGCTTGTCGAGCGGGGCGATATATGAGCAGTTCTTC. The variable domain in full, with the rest retrieved from reference TRBV5-5 and TRBJ2-1, is DAGVTQSPTHLIKTRGQQVTLRCSPISGHKSVSWYQQVLGQGPQFIFQYYEKEERGRGNFPDRFSARQFPNYSSELNVNALLLGDSALYLCASSLSSGAIYEQFFGPGTRLTVL.

This clonotype was counted many times. The gene calls are TRBV5-1 and TRBJ2-7, with 8 bases aligning to TRBD1. This CDR3 is built from 15 residues. Per the germline V gene, CDR1 is SGHRS and CDR2 is YFSETQ. J gave up 6 bases and V 2 bases, and 10 bases lay outside the gene matches. The DNA for the CDR3 is TGCGCCAGCAGCTTAGCCAGACAGGGGTCTGGCGAGCAGTACTTC. Protein sequence: CASSLARQGSGEQYF.

The chain recombines TRBV29-1 with TRBJ2-7; D might be TRBD1 (7 bases). The CDR3 loop spans 13 amino acids. Germline CDR1 reads SQVTM; CDR2 reads ANQGSEA. The germline V and J ends were trimmed by 5 bases and 2 bases, with 13 bases remaining between them. Here the CDR3 DNA reads TGCAGCGTTTGGGGGGACAGTACCTACGAGCAGTACTTC. This gives the protein CSVWGDSTYEQYF.

V usage is TRBV20-1 and J usage is TRBJ2-7; 8 bases align to TRBD2. Germline CDR1 is DFQATT and CDR2 is SNEGSKA (reference sequence). The CDR3 length is 13 residues. J lost 0 bases, V lost 5 bases, and 3 bases had no gene match. The CDR3 reads CSAPGLDSYEQYF. The CDR3 region has the DNA TGCAGTGCTCCGGGACTAGACTCCTACGAGCAGTACTTC.